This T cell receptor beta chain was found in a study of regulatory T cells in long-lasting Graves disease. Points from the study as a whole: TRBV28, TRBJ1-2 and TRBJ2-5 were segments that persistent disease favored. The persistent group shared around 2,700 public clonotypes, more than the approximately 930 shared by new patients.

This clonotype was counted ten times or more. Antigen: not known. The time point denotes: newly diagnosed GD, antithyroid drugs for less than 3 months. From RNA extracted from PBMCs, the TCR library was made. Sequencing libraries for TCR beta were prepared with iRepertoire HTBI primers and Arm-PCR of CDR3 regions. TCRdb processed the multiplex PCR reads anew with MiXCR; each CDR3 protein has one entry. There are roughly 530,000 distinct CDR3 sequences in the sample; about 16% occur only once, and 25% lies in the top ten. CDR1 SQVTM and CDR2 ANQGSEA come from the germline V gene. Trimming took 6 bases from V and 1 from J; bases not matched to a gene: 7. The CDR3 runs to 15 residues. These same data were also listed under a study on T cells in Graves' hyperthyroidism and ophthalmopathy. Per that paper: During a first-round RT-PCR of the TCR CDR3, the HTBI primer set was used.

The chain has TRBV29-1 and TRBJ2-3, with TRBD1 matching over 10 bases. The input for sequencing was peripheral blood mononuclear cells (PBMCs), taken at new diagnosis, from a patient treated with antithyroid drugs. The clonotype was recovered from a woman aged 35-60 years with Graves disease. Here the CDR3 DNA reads TGCAGCGTGGCCACCGGGACAGGGGGCACAGATACGCAGTATTTT. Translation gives CSVATGTGGTDTQYF.